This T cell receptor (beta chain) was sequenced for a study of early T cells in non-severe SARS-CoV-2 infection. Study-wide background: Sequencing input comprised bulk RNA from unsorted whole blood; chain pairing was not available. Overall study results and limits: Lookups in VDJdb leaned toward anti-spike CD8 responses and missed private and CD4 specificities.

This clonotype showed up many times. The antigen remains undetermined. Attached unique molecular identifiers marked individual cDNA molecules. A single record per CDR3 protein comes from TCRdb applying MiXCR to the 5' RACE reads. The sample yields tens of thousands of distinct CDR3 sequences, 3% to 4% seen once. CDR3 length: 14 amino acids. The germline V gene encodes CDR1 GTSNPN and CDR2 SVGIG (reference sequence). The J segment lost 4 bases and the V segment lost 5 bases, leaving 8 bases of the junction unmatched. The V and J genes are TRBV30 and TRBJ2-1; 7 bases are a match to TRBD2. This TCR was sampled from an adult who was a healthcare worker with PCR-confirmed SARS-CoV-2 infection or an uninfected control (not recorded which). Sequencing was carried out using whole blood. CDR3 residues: CAWAVSGIYNEQFF. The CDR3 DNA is TGTGCCTGGGCGGTGAGCGGGATATACAATGAGCAGTTCTTC.